The clone carrying this T cell receptor beta chain was seen just once. Its specificity is not known. Checkpoint therapy with ipilimumab 1 mg/kg began 14 to 28 days after transplant. Patients received nivolumab 3 mg/kg at weeks 1, 4, 7, 10, then fortnightly to week 26. Sequencing used immunoSEQ multiplex PCR; TCRdb keeps in-frame clones, though not all of them. The sample carries around 15,000 clones, about 86% recorded once. The data were taken from a study of ipilimumab plus nivolumab after autologous stem cell transplantation. Study-wide findings and caveats: TCR repertoire, Treg phenotype and gut microbiota reportedly support more study of this approach.

The source material was PBMCs, sampled in a trial of ipilimumab plus nivolumab as post-transplant consolidation. The clonotype was recovered from a male donor with diffuse large B-cell lymphoma.

CDR3 in amino acids: CASSTWTVGSYEQYF. The CDR3 DNA reads as TGTGCCAGTAGTACATGGACAGTGGGGTCCTACGAGCAGTACTTC. The chain employs TRBV19 and TRBJ2-7, with D tentatively TRBD1 (6 bases). Trimming removed 4 bases from V and 1 base from J, with 14 bases in between. Germline CDR1 LNHDA, CDR2 SQIVND (reference sequence). The CDR3 loop spans 15 amino acids.